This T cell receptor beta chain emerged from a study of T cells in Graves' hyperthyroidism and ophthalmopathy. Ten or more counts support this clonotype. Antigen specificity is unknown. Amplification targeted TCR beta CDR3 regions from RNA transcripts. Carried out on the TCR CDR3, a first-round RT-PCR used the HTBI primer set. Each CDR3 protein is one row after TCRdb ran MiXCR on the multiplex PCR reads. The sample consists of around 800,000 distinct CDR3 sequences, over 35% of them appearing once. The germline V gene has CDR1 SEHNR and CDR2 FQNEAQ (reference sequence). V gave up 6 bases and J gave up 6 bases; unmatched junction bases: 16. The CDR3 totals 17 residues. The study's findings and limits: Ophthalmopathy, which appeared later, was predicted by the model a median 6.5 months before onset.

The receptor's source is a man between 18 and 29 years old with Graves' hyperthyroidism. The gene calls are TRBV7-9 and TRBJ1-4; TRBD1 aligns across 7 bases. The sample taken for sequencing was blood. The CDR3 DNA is TGTGCCAGCAGTTTGGGACAGACTCTAATCCCGGATGAAAAACTGTTTTTT. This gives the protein CASSLGQTLIPDEKLFF.